This entry features one T cell receptor (beta chain) sequence. TCRdb's copy holds only in-frame clones and misses some; the assay was immunoSEQ multiplex PCR. Of about 16,000 clones listed, approximately 90% are singletons. The CDR3 extends over 14 amino acids. With 4 bases clipped from V and 0 bases from J, the junction kept 2 bases outside the gene matches. CDR1 and CDR2 from the germline V gene are SNHLY and FYNNEI. This sample is part of a study of PD-L1 blockade in urothelial cancer. Time point given: pretreatment peripheral blood. Material: PBMCs, obtained around atezolizumab (anti-PD-L1) treatment. The clonotype originates from a man aged 65-85 years with urothelial cancer. This chain joins TRBV2 and TRBJ1-1; 7 bases are shared with TRBD1. The CDR3 nucleotides are TGTGCCAGCAGTGGGGACAGATTGAACACTGAAGCTTTCTTT. Protein product: CASSGDRLNTEAFF.